A single sample gave rise to the 22 T cell receptor beta chains below, sequenced in a study of Siglec-9 on CD8 T cells in melanoma. Libraries were prepared by immunoSEQ multiplex PCR; TCRdb keeps only in-frame clonotypes and omits some of them. The table lists 25,000 to 35,000 clones, about 80% of them singletons. Sequenced: Siglec-9- CD8+ T cells sorted from blood. These receptors originate from a human donor in good health.

V is TRBV19 and J is TRBJ1-1, with unresolved D. Trimming pared 7 bases from V and 11 bases from J, leaving 14 bases between. The germline CDR1 and CDR2 sequences are LNHDA and SQIVND (reference sequence). The CDR3 covers 11 residues. The CDR3 nucleotides read TGTGCCAGTAAAGAGGGTAGTTGGGCTTTCTTT. This sequence encodes CASKEGSWAFF.

This chain joins TRBV6-5 and TRBJ2-7, with 12 nucleotides matching TRBD1. Germline V gene sequence: CDR1 MNHEY, CDR2 SVGAGI. This CDR3 has 15 amino acids. V shed 7 bases, J shed 5 bases, and the junction held 9 bases outside the gene matches. CDR3 sequence reads: CASIPRDRGLHEQYF. The CDR3 DNA reads TGTGCCAGCATTCCGCGGGACAGGGGGCTCCACGAGCAGTACTTC.

The rearrangement joins TRBV7-9 to TRBJ2-2; 7 bases align to TRBD2. The CDR3 length is 16 residues. Germline loops: CDR1 SEHNR, CDR2 FQNEAQ (reference sequence). The junction had 5 bases not matched to a gene; V was cut back by 0 bases and J by 4 bases. For the CDR3, the DNA is TGTGCCAGCAGCTTAGCAAGGGGAGGGAGCACCGGGGAGCTGTTTTTT. It codes for CASSLARGGSTGELFF.

This chain links TRBV5-5 with TRBJ1-1; 7 bases are a match to TRBD1. Germline CDR1 and CDR2: SGHKS and YYEKEE (reference sequence). V lost 4 bases and J lost 3; bases outside the gene matches: 12. The CDR3 has 16 residues. DNA of the CDR3: TGTGCCAGCAGCCCCCGACAGGGATCAGGGGACACTGAAGCTTTCTTT. Its translation: CASSPRQGSGDTEAFF.

V gene TRBV10-2 combines with J gene TRBJ2-1, with 7 bases identical to TRBD1. Germline CDR1 WSHSY, CDR2 SAAADI. V trimming: 4 bases; J trimming: 12 bases; junction bases outside the gene matches: 9. This CDR3 spans 13 amino acids. The CDR3 loop is CASSGDSLRSQFF. Here the CDR3 DNA reads TGCGCCAGCAGTGGGGACAGCCTTCGTTCGCAGTTCTTC.

Only a few counts were recorded for this clone. The chain uses TRBV7-2 and TRBJ2-5; no clear D gene. V was clipped by 2 bases and J by 1 base, with 8 bases between them. Looked up from germline, CDR1 is SGHTA and CDR2 is FQGNSA. The CDR3 is made up of 14 amino acids. The DNA of the CDR3 is TGTGCCAGCAGCTTACTGGGCAGCCAAGAGACCCAGTACTTC. It is translated as CASSLLGSQETQYF.

V is TRBV4-2 and J is TRBJ1-1, with D uncertain. The CDR3 covers 14 residues. CDR1 and CDR2 (germline): LGHNA, YNFKEQ. Trimming stripped 3 bases from V and 5 bases from J, with 13 bases between. The CDR3 DNA sequence: TGTGCCAGCAGCCACACCCTAGGTGAAACTGAAGCTTTCTTT. It is translated as CASSHTLGETEAFF.

This sequence joins TRBV2 and TRBJ2-1, with 7 bases that match TRBD1. Germline V gene lookup returns CDR1 SNHLY and CDR2 FYNNEI. Trimming removed 9 bases from V and 3 bases from J; junction bases left unmatched: 2. There are 12 residues in the CDR3. This CDR3 is CARGQDYNEQFF. CDR3 DNA sequence: TGTGCCAGAGGACAGGACTACAATGAGCAGTTCTTC.

The V call is TRBV5-5, the J call TRBJ1-5, with a possible D match to TRBD1 (5 bases). The CDR3 totals 15 residues. Germline values: CDR1 SGHKS, CDR2 YYEKEE (reference sequence). The V end lost 2 bases, the J end lost 1 base, and 10 bases lay between the germline ends. The CDR3 is CASSLDSGSNQPQHF. The CDR3 DNA sequence: TGTGCCAGCAGCTTAGACAGTGGAAGCAATCAGCCCCAGCATTTT.

This rearrangement joins TRBV11-2 to TRBJ2-2; 11 positions agree with TRBD2. J lost 3 bases, V lost 4 bases, and 4 bases had no gene match. Germline V gene sequence: CDR1 SGHAT, CDR2 FQNNGV. This CDR3 is 16 amino acids long. The CDR3 nucleotides read TGTGCCAGCAGCTCCGGACTAGCGGGCTACACCGGGGAGCTGTTTTTT. It yields the protein CASSSGLAGYTGELFF. Looking up the rest from reference TRBV11-2 and TRBJ2-2 gives the full variable domain: EAGVAQSPRYKIIEKRQSVAFWCNPISGHATLYWYQQILGQGPKLLIQFQNNGVVDDSQLPKDRFSAERLKGVDSTLKIQPAKLEDSAVYLCASSSGLAGYTGELFFGEGSRLTVL.

The V and J genes are TRBV30 and TRBJ2-7, with D hard to call. Per the germline V gene, CDR1 is GTSNPN and CDR2 is SVGIG (reference sequence). The CDR3 has 13 residues. V was cut by 0 bases and J by 4 bases, with 10 bases left in between. The CDR3: CAWSVSWGYEQYF. The CDR3, as DNA: TGTGCCTGGAGTGTGTCATGGGGTTACGAGCAGTACTTC.

There are a few counts of this clone. The gene calls are TRBV5-4 and TRBJ2-7; TRBD2 matches at 7 bases. Looked up from germline, CDR1 is SGHNT and CDR2 is YYREEE (reference sequence). This CDR3 contains 16 residues. Trimming cost V 4 bases and J 3 bases; bases outside gene matches: 13. CDR3 DNA: TGTGCCAGCAGCCCCCCGATTGCGGGGGAGTGCTACGAGCAGTACGTC. Translating it yields CASSPPIAGECYEQYV.

The CDR3 sequence is CASSLERDVDTQYF. The CDR3 DNA reads as TGCGCCAGCAGCTTGGAGCGGGATGTAGATACGCAGTATTTT. The chain links TRBV5-1 to TRBJ2-3, with 7 bases lining up with TRBD2. CDR1 and CDR2 from the germline V gene are SGHRS and YFSETQ. With 0 bases clipped from V and 5 bases from J, the junction kept 3 bases outside the gene matches. The CDR3 is 14 residues long.

This chain uses TRBV4-2 with TRBJ2-7, with TRBD2 matching 7 bases. The ends lost 3 bases at V and 0 bases at J; junction bases unmatched: 5. Germline loops: CDR1 LGHNA, CDR2 YNFKEQ. CDR3 size: 15 residues. DNA for the CDR3: TGTGCCAGCAGCCAGGGGAGGGAAAGCTCCTACGAGCAGTACTTC. The encoded protein is CASSQGRESSYEQYF.

This clone came up a few times. The sample carries other DNA sequences with the same CDR3. Here the CDR3 DNA reads TGTGCTAGTGGTTTGGGGAACACTGAAGCTTTCTTT. Translating it yields CASGLGNTEAFF. The chain uses TRBV12-5 and TRBJ1-1; D gene uncertain. V lost 1 base and J 1 base, leaving 1 base between the germline ends. The CDR3 has 12 residues. The germline V gene has CDR1 LGHNT and CDR2 FRNRAP.

The chain carries TRBV5-4 and TRBJ1-1; no firm D call. The CDR3 sequence is 13 residues long. V was trimmed by 3 bases and J by 2 bases, leaving 8 bases between them. From germline, CDR1 is SGHNT and CDR2 YYREEE (reference sequence). DNA of the CDR3: TGTGCCAGCAGCTGGAACAGAAACACTGAAGCTTTCTTT. This codes for CASSWNRNTEAFF.

The chain recombines TRBV14 with TRBJ1-2; 8 nucleotides match TRBD1. V lost 1 base and J lost 5; bases outside the gene matches: 3. The CDR3 has 14 amino acids. Germline-derived CDR1 and CDR2 are SGHDN and FVKESK. The CDR3 DNA reads TGTGCCAGCAGCCAAGGCCAGGGGGCTTATGGCTACACCTTC. Its protein product is CASSQGQGAYGYTF.

The DNA of the CDR3 is TGTGCCAGCAGTGAAGGGGCAGTTTTCTCTGGAAACACCATATATTTT. This encodes CASSEGAVFSGNTIYF. The chain recombines TRBV2 with TRBJ1-3; D remains ambiguous. The length of the CDR3 is 16 residues. Germline CDR1 and CDR2: SNHLY and FYNNEI. V was cut by 1 base and J by 0 bases, with 10 bases left in between.

V and J are TRBV9 and TRBJ1-2; TRBD1 matches at 8 bases. Germline CDR1 is SGDLS and CDR2 is YYNGEE. V shed 4 bases and J 5 bases; nucleotides not matched to a gene: 13. The CDR3 covers 16 residues. The CDR3 sequence is CASSIGQGRTGYGYTF. The CDR3 DNA reads as TGTGCCAGCAGCATAGGACAGGGCCGAACTGGGTATGGCTACACCTTC.

The V and J genes are TRBV13 and TRBJ2-5; D uncertain. Per germline, CDR1 PRHDT and CDR2 FYEKMQ (reference sequence). The CDR3 runs 14 residues. Between the trimmed V and J ends, which lost 0 bases and 1 base, there was a span of 6 bases. This CDR3 reads CASSLGWPQETQYF. The CDR3 nucleotides read TGTGCCAGCAGCTTAGGTTGGCCCCAAGAGACCCAGTACTTC.

The chain has TRBV9 and TRBJ1-1; 7 bases match TRBD1. V was clipped by 0 bases and J by 0 bases; unmatched bases: 14. The V gene's germline CDR1 is SGDLS and CDR2 YYNGEE. The CDR3 has 19 amino acids. CDR3 sequence (DNA): TGTGCCAGCAGCGTAGATGAGGGGGGCCGGGGACAGTTGAACACTGAAGCTTTCTTT. Residues: CASSVDEGGRGQLNTEAFF.

This chain connects TRBV29-1 to TRBJ1-2, with TRBD1 as a possible D gene (5 bases). CDR1 is SQVTM and CDR2 is ANQGSEA in the germline V gene. This CDR3 region has 15 residues. Deletions cut 0 bases from V and 3 bases from J, with 14 bases between. The CDR3 protein is CSVEDLGGVHYGYTF. The DNA for the CDR3 is TGCAGCGTTGAAGATCTCGGGGGGGTACACTATGGCTACACCTTC.